A selection of T cell receptor beta chains follows, all from one sample in a study of blood T cell repertoires in COVID-19. The data were produced by immunoSEQ multiplex PCR, yet TCRdb's version contains in-frame clones alone and is incomplete. The profile shows about 130,000 clones, roughly 88% of them singletons. Sequenced input: peripheral blood. These receptors all come from a man aged 70-80 years with active COVID-19. Both conserved end residues are part of each CDR3. Fields, in order: clone size, J gene, V gene, D gene, CDR3 DNA, CDR3 protein. The D gene is left open where the match is weak. The size entry is marked missing in some rows and otherwise reads once, few, many or a size class.

NA	TRBJ1-2	TRBV2	NA	TGTGCCAGCACAGGTGAAAATTTGGGCTACACCTTC	CASTGENLGYTF
NA	TRBJ2-3	TRBV15	NA	TGTGCCACCAGCAGAGATAGGATTTCGGGGGTTCAGGATACGCAGTATTTT	CATSRDRISGVQDTQYF
NA	TRBJ2-1	TRBV18	TRBD2	TGTGCCAGCTCCCCAGGGGGAGCGGGGGGCAGTGAGCAGTTCTTC	CASSPGGAGGSEQFF
NA	TRBJ2-5	TRBV9	TRBD2	TGTGCCAGCAGCGCCGGCCGTACCCTAGCGGAGTCGCAAGAGACCCAGTACTTC	CASSAGRTLAESQETQYF
NA	TRBJ2-7	TRBV5-1	TRBD2	TGCGCCAGCAGCGGCGGGACTAGCGGTTCCTACGAGCAGTACTTC	CASSGGTSGSYEQYF
NA	TRBJ1-2	TRBV11-2	TRBD1	TGTGCCAGCAGCTCCGGGGACAGGGGGCGCGGCGACTATGGCTACACCTTC	CASSSGDRGRGDYGYTF
once	TRBJ2-7	TRBV14	TRBD2	TGTGCCAGCAGCCAGTTCTCCGGGACTAGCGGCTACGAGCAGTACTTC	CASSQFSGTSGYEQYF
few	TRBJ2-1	TRBV27	TRBD2	TGTGCCAGCGCACGGGAGGGGAGCTCCTACAATGAGCAGTTCTTC	CASAREGSSYNEQFF
NA	TRBJ2-3	TRBV5-4	TRBD2	TGTGCCAGCAGCTTGTTTGCGGGGGAGCGGAAGCAGTATTTT	CASSLFAGERKQYF
NA	TRBJ2-5	TRBV7-9	TRBD1	TGTGCCAGCAGCCAAACTCTTTTGACAGGGGCGCGGGAGACCCAGTACTTC	CASSQTLLTGARETQYF
NA	TRBJ1-1	TRBV18	NA	TGTGCCAGCTCACCTCCCCTCAGGAACACTGAAGCTTTCTTT	CASSPPLRNTEAFF
once	TRBJ1-4	TRBV5-1	NA	TGCGCCAGCAGCTTGGTTGGCGAAAAACTGTTTTTT	CASSLVGEKLFF
once	TRBJ1-2	TRBV9	NA	TGTGCCAGCAGCGTAGATTTGGACCGGGACTCGTTCGGCTACACCTTC	CASSVDLDRDSFGYTF
NA	TRBJ2-3	TRBV2	TRBD2	TGTGCCAGCAGTGAATCGGCTAGCGGGAGCACAGATACGCAGTATTTT	CASSESASGSTDTQYF
NA	TRBJ2-2	TRBV25-1	NA	TGTGCCAGCAGTAACCAAAGGGGTTCCAACACCGGGGAGCTGTTTTTT	CASSNQRGSNTGELFF
NA	TRBJ1-5	TRBV24-1	TRBD1	TGTGCCACCAGTGATTCCGTTACAGGGGCAAGTCAGCCCCAGCATTTT	CATSDSVTGASQPQHF
NA	TRBJ1-2	TRBV28	NA	TGTGCCAGCAGTTTTGGCGACAAGACTAACTATGGCTACACCTTC	CASSFGDKTNYGYTF
NA	TRBJ2-7	TRBV28	NA	TGTGCCAGCAGGCGCGACTACGAGCAGTACTTC	CASRRDYEQYF
once	TRBJ1-3	TRBV12-3/TRBV12-4	NA	TGTGCCCCCCCCCGGGGCTCTGGAAACACCATATATTTT	CAPPRGSGNTIYF
NA	TRBJ1-6	TRBV6-2/TRBV6-3	NA	TGTGCCAGCAGTTACGGAGCGAGCTCCTATAATTCACCCCTCCACTTT	CASSYGASSYNSPLHF
NA	TRBJ2-7	TRBV7-9	TRBD1	TGTGCCAGCAGCTTCGACAGGGGAGGCGCCGAGCAGTACTTC	CASSFDRGGAEQYF
NA	TRBJ2-3	TRBV6-5	NA	TGTGCCAGCAGGTCCCCGAGCACAGATACGCAGTATTTT	CASRSPSTDTQYF
NA	TRBJ2-3	TRBV6-6	TRBD2	TGTGCCAGCAGTCAACCTATAGCGGGAGGGCCGACAGATACGCAGTATTTT	CASSQPIAGGPTDTQYF
NA	TRBJ1-6	TRBV7-2	TRBD1	TGTGCCAGCAGCCTGAGGGGGACAGGGTTTTCACCCCTCCACTTT	CASSLRGTGFSPLHF
NA	TRBJ1-3	TRBV4-1	NA	TGCGCCAGCAGCCAAGAAGCGGGGGCGAGGGGAAACACCATATATTTT	CASSQEAGARGNTIYF
NA	TRBJ1-1	TRBV7-9	TRBD1	TGTGCCAGCTTAGGGGGCAGGGGCGGCACTGAAGCTTTCTTT	CASLGGRGGTEAFF
NA	TRBJ2-7	TRBV29-1	TRBD1	TGCAGCGTTGTAGGGACAGGGGCCTCCTACGAGCAGTACTTC	CSVVGTGASYEQYF
NA	TRBJ1-5	TRBV18	NA	TGTGCCAGCTTCCACGTCGAAATCGAGGGCAATCAGCCCCAGCATTTT	CASFHVEIEGNQPQHF
NA	TRBJ2-7	TRBV19	TRBD2	TGTGCCAGTAGGGGCGGGGGGCCAGGCTCCTACGAGCAGTACTTC	CASRGGGPGSYEQYF
NA	TRBJ2-5	TRBV28	TRBD2	TGTGCCAGCAGAACCCCGGGACTAGCGGGAGTTGGGACCCAGTACTTC	CASRTPGLAGVGTQYF